This T cell receptor beta chain was sequenced during a study of long-term antiretroviral therapy in people with HIV. Study observations and caveats: The study found narrower CDR3 length ranges in HIV repertoires than in controls.

With regard to this clone: What it binds is unknown.

Samples were assayed with immunoSEQ v3.0 at survey level. Profiled with immunoSEQ multiplex PCR; TCRdb holds only in-frame clones, not every one. The data contain 20,000 to 25,000 clones, around 87% of them seen just once; the ten biggest clones take up around 8%. Specimens held roughly 0.95-11 million cryopreserved PBMC prior to DNA extraction. Per the germline V gene, CDR1 is SGHRS and CDR2 is YFSETQ. This CDR3 contains 15 residues. V was clipped by 2 bases and J by 1 base, with 12 bases between them. The chain recombines TRBV5-1 with TRBJ1-1; no reliable D call. The specimen was unsorted PBMCs, collected 0.2 years before starting antiretroviral therapy. The receptor was derived from a man younger than 30 with HIV. The CDR3 loop reads CASSLTGGPNTEAFF. In DNA, the CDR3 is TGCGCCAGCAGCTTAACGGGCGGACCGAACACTGAAGCTTTCTTT.